This TCR beta chain emerged from a study of CD8 T cell repertoires and HIV-1 epitope variants. For the study at large: Control wells had CMV/EBV/flu peptides, negative Ebola AY9, or no peptide. T cells were cultured for less than eleven days with cytokines added on days 3 and 7. Tested: three Gag epitope families, Nef HW9 and YT9.

The CDR3 has 15 residues. The junction had 7 bases not matched to a gene; V was cut back by 7 bases and J by 4 bases. Germline V gives CDR1 WSHSY, CDR2 SAAADI. As for this clone: Its antigen remains unidentified.

Here immunoSEQ multiplex PCR was the method, and the copy in TCRdb shows in-frame clones only, minus some. Of 5,000 to 6,500 clones in the sample, 65% to 80% are singletons; the top ten hold 48%. Sample: cultured CD8+ T cells derived from PBMCs. This sequence originates from a male donor with HIV. The chain links TRBV10-2 to TRBJ2-1; 10 bases fit TRBD2. CDR3 coding DNA: TGCGCCAGCATTACGACTAGCGGGCCTTACAATGAGCAGTTCTTC. As protein: CASITTSGPYNEQFF.